This T cell receptor (beta chain) was observed in a study of blood T cell repertoires in COVID-19. As for the study in general: Acute and convalescent COVID-19 samples came from the United States, Italy and Spain.

Participant age was roughly 18 to 90 years, and participants resided in about two dozen US areas. The study counted Cohort 3 donors as recovered given two negative PCRs, clearance, or symptom resolution. Methods used by the authors: By means of reference gene primer amplification, nucleated cell counts were estimated. Some clones are missing from TCRdb's copy, which holds only in-frame ones; the method was immunoSEQ multiplex PCR. V and J calls and clone size follow that table, whereas D and trimming were derived from the DNA. The sample holds a few hundred thousand clones, approximately 92% seen once. In this sample, this clone turned up once. V was pared by 4 bases and J by 4 bases, with 7 bases between. The CDR3 is 12 amino acids. The germline CDR1 and CDR2 sequences are SGDLS and YYNGEE.

The sequenced material came from PBMCs or T cells enriched from blood (not recorded which). The chain employs TRBV9 and TRBJ2-3; the D is unclear. The clonotype originates from a man aged 30-40 years who had recovered from COVID-19. The CDR3 DNA reads as TGTGCCAGCAGCCTAGTCGCAGATACGCAGTATTTT. It is translated as CASSLVADTQYF. Full variable domain (rest looked up from reference TRBV9 and TRBJ2-3): DSGVTQTPKHLITATGQRVTLRCSPRSGDLSVYWYQQSLDQGLQFLIQYYNGEERAKGNILERFSAQQFPDLHSELNLSSLELGDSALYFCASSLVADTQYFGPGTRLTVL.